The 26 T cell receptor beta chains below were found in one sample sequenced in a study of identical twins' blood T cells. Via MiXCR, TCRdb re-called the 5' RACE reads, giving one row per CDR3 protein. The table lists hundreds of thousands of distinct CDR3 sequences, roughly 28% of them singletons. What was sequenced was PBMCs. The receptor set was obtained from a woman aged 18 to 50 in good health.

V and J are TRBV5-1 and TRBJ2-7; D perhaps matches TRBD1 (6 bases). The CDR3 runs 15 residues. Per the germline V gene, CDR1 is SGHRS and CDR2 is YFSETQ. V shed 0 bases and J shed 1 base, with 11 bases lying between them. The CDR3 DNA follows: TGCGCCAGCAGCTTGGGGCAGGGGCATTCCTACGAGCAGTACTTC. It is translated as CASSLGQGHSYEQYF.

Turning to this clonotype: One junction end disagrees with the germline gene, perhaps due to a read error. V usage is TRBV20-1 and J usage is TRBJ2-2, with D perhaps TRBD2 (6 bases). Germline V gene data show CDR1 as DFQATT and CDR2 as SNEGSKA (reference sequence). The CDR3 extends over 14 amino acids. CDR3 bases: TGCAGTGCACGAGGCCGGGAGAACGCCGGGGAGCTGTTTTTT. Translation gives CSARGRENAGELFF.

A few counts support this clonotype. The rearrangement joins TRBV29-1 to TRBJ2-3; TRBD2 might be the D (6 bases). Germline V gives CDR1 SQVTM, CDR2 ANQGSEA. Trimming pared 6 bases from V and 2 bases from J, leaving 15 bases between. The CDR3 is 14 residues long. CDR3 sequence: CSVAGTPFTDTQYF. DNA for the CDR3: TGCAGCGTGGCCGGGACTCCCTTCACAGATACGCAGTATTTT.

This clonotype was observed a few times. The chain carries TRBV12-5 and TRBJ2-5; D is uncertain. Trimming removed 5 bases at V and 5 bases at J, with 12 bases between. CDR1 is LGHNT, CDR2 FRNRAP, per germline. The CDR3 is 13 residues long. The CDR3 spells CASGRGFRETQYF. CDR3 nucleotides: TGTGCTAGTGGTCGAGGATTTCGGGAGACCCAGTACTTC.

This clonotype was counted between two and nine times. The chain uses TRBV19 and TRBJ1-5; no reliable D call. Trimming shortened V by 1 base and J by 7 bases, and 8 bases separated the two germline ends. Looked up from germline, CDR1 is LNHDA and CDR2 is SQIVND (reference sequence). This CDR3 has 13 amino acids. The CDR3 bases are TGTGCCAGTAGTATAGGGATCAGGCAGCCCCAGCATTTT. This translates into CASSIGIRQPQHF.

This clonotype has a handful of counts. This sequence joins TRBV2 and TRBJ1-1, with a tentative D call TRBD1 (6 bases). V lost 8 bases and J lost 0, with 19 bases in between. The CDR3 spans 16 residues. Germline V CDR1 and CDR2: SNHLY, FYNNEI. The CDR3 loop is CASRLPRGSVNTEAFF. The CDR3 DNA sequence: TGTGCCAGCCGATTACCGAGGGGGAGTGTGAACACTGAAGCTTTCTTT.

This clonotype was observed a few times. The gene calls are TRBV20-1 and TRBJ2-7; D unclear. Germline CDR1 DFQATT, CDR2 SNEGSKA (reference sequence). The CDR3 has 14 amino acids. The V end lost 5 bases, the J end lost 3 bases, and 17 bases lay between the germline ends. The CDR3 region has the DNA TGCAGTGCTTCCCATCCAACCAAGGGCTACGAGCAGTACTTC. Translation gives CSASHPTKGYEQYF.

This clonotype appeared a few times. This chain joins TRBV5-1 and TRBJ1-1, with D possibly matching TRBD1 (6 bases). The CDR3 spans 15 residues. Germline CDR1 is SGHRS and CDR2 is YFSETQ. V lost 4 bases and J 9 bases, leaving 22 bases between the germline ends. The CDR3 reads CASSLTEGQLGKAFF. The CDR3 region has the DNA TGCGCCAGCAGCCTGACCGAAGGACAGCTGGGAAAAGCTTTCTTT.

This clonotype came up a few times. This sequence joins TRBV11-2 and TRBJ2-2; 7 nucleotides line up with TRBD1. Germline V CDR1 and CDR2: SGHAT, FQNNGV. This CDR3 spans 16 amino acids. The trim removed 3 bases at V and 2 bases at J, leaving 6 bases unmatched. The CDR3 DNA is TGTGCCAGCAGCTTGAACAGGGGCCTAAACACCGGGGAGCTGTTTTTT. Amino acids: CASSLNRGLNTGELFF.

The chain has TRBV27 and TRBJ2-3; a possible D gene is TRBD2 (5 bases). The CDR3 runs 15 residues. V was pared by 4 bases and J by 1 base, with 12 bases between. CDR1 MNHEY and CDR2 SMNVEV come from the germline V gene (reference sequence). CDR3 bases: TGTGCCAGCAGTTCCCCAAGAGCGGGCACAGATACGCAGTATTTT. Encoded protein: CASSSPRAGTDTQYF.

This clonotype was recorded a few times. For the CDR3, the DNA is TGTGCCAGCAGGGGGAGGGGTTTGCGGTCCTACAATGAGCAGTTCTTC. This codes for CASRGRGLRSYNEQFF. The chain recombines TRBV7-9 with TRBJ2-1; 7 bases fit TRBD2. CDR1 and CDR2 (germline): SEHNR, FQNEAQ (reference sequence). The length of the CDR3 is 16 residues. Trimming took 6 bases from V and 1 from J; bases not matched to a gene: 9.

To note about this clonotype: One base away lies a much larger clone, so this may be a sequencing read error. CDR3 in amino acids: CSVGRVGYGYTF. The CDR3 bases are TGCAGCGTTGGCCGCGTCGGATATGGCTACACCTTC. The chain joins TRBV29-1 to TRBJ1-2; D call uncertain. Trimming removed 4 bases at V and 5 bases at J, with 11 bases between. CDR3 length equals 12 residues. Germline CDR1 reads SQVTM; CDR2 reads ANQGSEA.

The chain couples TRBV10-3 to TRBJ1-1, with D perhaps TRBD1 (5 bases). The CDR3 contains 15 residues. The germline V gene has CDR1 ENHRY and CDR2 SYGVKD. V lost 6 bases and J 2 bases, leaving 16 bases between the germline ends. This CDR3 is CAISAIDSSNTEAFF. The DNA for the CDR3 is TGTGCCATCAGCGCCATCGACAGTAGTAACACTGAAGCTTTCTTT.

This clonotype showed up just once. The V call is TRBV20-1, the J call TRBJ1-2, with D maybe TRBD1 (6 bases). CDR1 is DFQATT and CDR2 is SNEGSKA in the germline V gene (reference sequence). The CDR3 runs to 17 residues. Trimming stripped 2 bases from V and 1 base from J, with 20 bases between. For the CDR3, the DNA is TGCAGTGCTAGACTAACCGGGACAAGGGGGGATAACTATGGCTACACCTTC. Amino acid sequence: CSARLTGTRGDNYGYTF.

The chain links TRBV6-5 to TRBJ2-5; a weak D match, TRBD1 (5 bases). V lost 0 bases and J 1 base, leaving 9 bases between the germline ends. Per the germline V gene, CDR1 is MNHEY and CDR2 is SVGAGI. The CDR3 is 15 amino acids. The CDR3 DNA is TGTGCCAGCAGTTACTCAGGGGTAGTCCAAGAGACCCAGTACTTC. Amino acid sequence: CASSYSGVVQETQYF.

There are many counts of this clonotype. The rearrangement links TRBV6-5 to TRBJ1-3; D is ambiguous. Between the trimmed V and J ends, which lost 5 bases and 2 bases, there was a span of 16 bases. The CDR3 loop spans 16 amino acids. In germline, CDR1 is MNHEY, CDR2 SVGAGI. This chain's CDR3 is CASSPSFTFPGNTIYF. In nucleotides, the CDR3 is TGTGCCAGCAGTCCATCTTTTACGTTTCCTGGAAACACCATATATTTT.

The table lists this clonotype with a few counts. The CDR3: CASPKGDWWETRNEQFF. In nucleotides, the CDR3 is TGTGCCAGCCCAAAGGGAGACTGGTGGGAGACAAGGAATGAGCAGTTCTTC. The chain links TRBV21-1 to TRBJ2-1; TRBD2 is the table's D call, not checked against the DNA. TRBV21-1 is a pseudogene segment. The CDR3 sequence is 17 residues long.

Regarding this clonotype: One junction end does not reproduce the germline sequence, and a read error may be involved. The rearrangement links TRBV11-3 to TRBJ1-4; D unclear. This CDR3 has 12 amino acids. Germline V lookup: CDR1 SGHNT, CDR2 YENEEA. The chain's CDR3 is CASSYRYEKLFF. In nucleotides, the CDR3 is TGTGCCAGCAGCTACCGATATGAAAAGCTGTTTTTT. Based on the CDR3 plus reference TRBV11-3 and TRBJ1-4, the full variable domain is EAGVVQSPRYKIIEKKQPVAFWCNPISGHNTLYWYLQNLGQGPELLIRYENEEAVDDSQLPKDRFSAERLKGVDSTLKIQPAELGDSAVYLCASSYRYEKLFFGSGTQLSVL.

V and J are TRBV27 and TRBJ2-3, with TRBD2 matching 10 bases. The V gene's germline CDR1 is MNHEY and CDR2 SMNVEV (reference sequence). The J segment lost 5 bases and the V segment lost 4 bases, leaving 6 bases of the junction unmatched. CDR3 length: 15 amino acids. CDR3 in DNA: TGTGCCAGCAGTTACAGCGGGGGGGCGGGAGATACGCAGTATTTT. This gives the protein CASSYSGGAGDTQYF.

The CDR3 loop reads CASSQQRDTGELFF. As DNA, the CDR3 is TGTGCCAGCTCACAGCAGCGGGACACCGGGGAGCTGTTTTTT. This sequence joins TRBV18 and TRBJ2-2; weak D call: TRBD2 (6 bases). The germline CDR1 and CDR2 sequences are KGHSH and LQKENI. V was clipped by 4 bases and J by 3 bases, with 9 bases between them. The CDR3 is made up of 14 amino acids.

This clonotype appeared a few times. CDR3 in amino acids: CASSGNRNTGELFF. CDR3 DNA sequence: TGTGCCAGCAGCGGAAACAGGAACACCGGGGAGCTGTTTTTT. V is TRBV7-9 and J is TRBJ2-2; no reliable D call. This CDR3 region has 14 residues. The germline V gene has CDR1 SEHNR and CDR2 FQNEAQ (reference sequence). Trimming removed 5 bases at V and 1 base at J, with 8 bases between. The whole variable domain, remainder taken from reference TRBV7-9 and TRBJ2-2, is DTGVSQNPRHKITKRGQNVTFRCDPISEHNRLYWYRQTLGQGPEFLTYFQNEAQLEKSRLLSDRFSAERPKGSFSTLEIQRTEQGDSAMYLCASSGNRNTGELFFGEGSRLTVL.

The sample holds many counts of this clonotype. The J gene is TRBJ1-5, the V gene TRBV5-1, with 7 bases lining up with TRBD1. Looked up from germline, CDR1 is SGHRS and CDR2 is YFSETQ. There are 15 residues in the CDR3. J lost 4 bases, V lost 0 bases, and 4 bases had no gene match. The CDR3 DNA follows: TGCGCCAGCAGCTTGGAGCCAGGGGGAAATCAGCCCCAGCATTTT. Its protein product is CASSLEPGGNQPQHF.

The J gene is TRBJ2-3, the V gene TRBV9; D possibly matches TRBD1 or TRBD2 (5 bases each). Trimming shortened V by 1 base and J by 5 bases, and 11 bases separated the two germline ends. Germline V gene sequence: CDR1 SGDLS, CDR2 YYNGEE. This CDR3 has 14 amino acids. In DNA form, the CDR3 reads TGTGCCAGCAGCGTATACGGGGCGGAAGATACGCAGTATTTT. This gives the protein CASSVYGAEDTQYF.

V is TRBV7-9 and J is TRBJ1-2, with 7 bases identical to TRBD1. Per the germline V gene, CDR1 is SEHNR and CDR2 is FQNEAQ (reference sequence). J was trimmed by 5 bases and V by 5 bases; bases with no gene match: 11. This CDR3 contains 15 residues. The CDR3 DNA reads TGTGCCAGCAGCACTAAGGGACAGATAAATTATGGCTACACCTTC. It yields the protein CASSTKGQINYGYTF.

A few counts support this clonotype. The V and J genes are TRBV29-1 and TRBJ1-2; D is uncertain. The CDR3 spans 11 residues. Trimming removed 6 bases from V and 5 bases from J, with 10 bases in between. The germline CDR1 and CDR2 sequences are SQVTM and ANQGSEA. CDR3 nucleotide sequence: TGCAGCGTAACCACAGCGTATGGCTACACCTTC. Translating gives CSVTTAYGYTF.

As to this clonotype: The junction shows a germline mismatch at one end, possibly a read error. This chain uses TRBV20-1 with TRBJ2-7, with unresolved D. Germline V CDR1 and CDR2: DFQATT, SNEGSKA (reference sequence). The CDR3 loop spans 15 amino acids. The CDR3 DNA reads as TGCAGTGCAAGAGACTCACCCTGGTACGGCGACGAGCAGTACTTC. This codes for CSARDSPWYGDEQYF.